This T cell receptor beta chain is from a study of blood T cell repertoires in COVID-19 (dated by TCRdb to 2020 to 2022). Concerning the study at large: Collaborator samples came from the United States, Italy and Spain and covered acute and convalescent phases of COVID-19. Deeply sampled blood TCRbeta repertoires from subjects exposed to, actively infected with, or recovered from COVID-19 were included in the dataset. Samples came from the ongoing ImmuneRACE study (first 160 participants) plus 1,254 subjects from 6 global collaborators. The repertoires were made available in a free public database intended to serve as a resource for research on the immune response to SARS-CoV-2. The sample metadata nearly always contained a de-identified subject ID, COVID-19 status, age in years and sex. The prospective study material was composed of cDNA or gDNA derived from T cells, B-cell-depleted T cells, or PBMCs. Where available, HLA class I and class II types were obtained from metadata supplied by the sample provider rather than from assay-based typing.

At one collaborating source in Seattle, patients were enrolled during active infection and were followed longitudinally through the course of disease. Each collaborating institution followed its own protocols to collect whole blood in K2EDTA tubes. For TCRbeta analysis, collaborators shipped samples as frozen whole blood, isolated PBMCs, or DNA extracted from either of those sample types. The immunoSEQ Assay, a bias-controlled multiplex PCR, was used to amplify TCRbeta CDR3 regions from genomic DNA. The published analysis was carried out like this. Nucleated cell counts per sample were estimated from amplification of reference gene primers within the assay. To quantify the absolute abundance of each unique TCRbeta CDR3 rearrangement, sequence reads were collapsed and filtered. For each sample, productive Simpson clonality was calculated by taking the square root of Simpson's diversity index across productive rearrangements. TCRdb mirrors the immuneACCESS table, restricted to in-frame sequences. Some clones are absent from its copies; in checked studies, under half trace to an unresolved V gene, and the reason for the others is unknown. That table is the source of V, J and clone size, and D and trimming were worked out from the DNA. The sample contains approximately 150,000 clones, 80% to 95% of them found a single time. The ten largest clones capture about 2% of the sample.

As regards this clone: There is no known antigen for this receptor. Base qualities are missing; no much larger clone stands one base away.

The CDR3 covers 14 residues, taking in both the cysteine and the phenylalanine. Kept here is only the CDR3 DNA, which spans 42 bases and is read in frame from base 1. V and J are truncated by 7 bases and 6 bases respectively, leaving an intervening sequence of 16 bases. CDR1 and CDR2 (MNHEY, SVGAGI) derive from the germline V gene. What the study reported, not specific to this receptor: The quantity of clinical and demographic metadata differed by source and by participant and was supplied without curation.

Sequenced material: peripheral blood. This receptor was taken from a woman between 55 and 75 years old with COVID-19, enrolled during active disease. Recombination joined TRBV6-5 with TRBJ2-1, with a weak D call of TRBD2 (6 bases match). The CDR3 sequence is CASKEGSFFNEQFF. The DNA reads TGTGCCAGCAAGGAGGGGTCTTTCTTCAATGAGCAGTTCTTC.